Each of the 18 T cell receptor beta chains below was sequenced from the same sample in a study of blood T cell repertoires in COVID-19. Produced via immunoSEQ multiplex PCR; TCRdb's table is partial and in-frame only. The sample yields roughly 78,000 clones, approximately 80% seen once. Sequenced sample: peripheral blood. The receptor source for this set is a man in his fifties with COVID-19, enrolled during active disease.

The chain joins TRBV19 to TRBJ2-1; 10 nucleotides align to TRBD1. V was clipped by 5 bases and J by 5 bases; unmatched bases: 6. This CDR3 spans 15 amino acids. The germline V gene has CDR1 LNHDA and CDR2 SQIVND (reference sequence). For the CDR3, the DNA is TGTGCCAGTAGTCATGGACAGGGGGGGGACAATGAGCAGTTCTTC. Protein: CASSHGQGGDNEQFF.

CDR3 DNA sequence: TGTGCCACCAGCAGAGATTCCGGGACAGGGGTAGGCAATCAGCCCCAGCATTTT. Its translation is CATSRDSGTGVGNQPQHF. This chain connects TRBV15 to TRBJ1-5; the match to TRBD1 covers 10 bases. The CDR3 length is 18 residues. V was pared by 0 bases and J by 2 bases, with 7 bases of the junction left unmatched. Germline V gene data show CDR1 as LNHNV and CDR2 as YYDKDF (reference sequence). Full variable domain (outside the CDR3, taken from reference TRBV15 and TRBJ1-5): DAMVIQNPRYQVTQFGKPVTLSCSQTLNHNVMYWYQQKSSQAPKLLFHYYDKDFNNEADTPDNFQSRRPNTSFCFLDIRSPGLGDTAMYLCATSRDSGTGVGNQPQHFGDGTRLSIL.

The chain couples TRBV6-2 or TRBV6-3 to TRBJ2-1; tentatively, D is TRBD2 (6 bases). V lost 2 bases, J lost 7 bases, and 9 bases lay in between. Germline CDR1 MNHEY, CDR2 SVGEGT. The CDR3 length is 13 residues. CDR3: CASSYGTWNEQFF. Here the CDR3 DNA reads TGTGCCAGCAGTTACGGGACTTGGAATGAGCAGTTCTTC.

The chain employs TRBV7-3 and TRBJ2-1; 9 bases are a match to TRBD1. CDR1 SGHTA and CDR2 FQGTGA come from the germline V gene. Trimming removed 6 bases from V and 7 bases from J; junction bases left unmatched: 7. CDR3 length: 14 amino acids. As DNA, the CDR3 is TGTGCCAGCAGTCGGGACAGGGCAACGAATGAGCAGTTCTTC. Protein product: CASSRDRATNEQFF. Supplemented by reference TRBV7-3 and TRBJ2-1, the full variable domain reads GAGVSQTPSNKVTEKGKYVELRCDPISGHTALYWYRQSLGQGPEFLIYFQGTGAADDSGLPNDRFFAVRPEGSVSTLKIQRTERGDSAVYLCASSRDRATNEQFFGPGTRLTVL.

Turning to this clone: One end of the junction varies from germline; a read error may be responsible. The chain has TRBV12-3 or TRBV12-4 and TRBJ2-7; TRBD2 matches at 15 bases. The CDR3 extends over 12 amino acids. CDR3 region: CASSSRTSGRVF. CDR3 DNA sequence: TGTGCCAGCAGTAGCCGGACTAGCGGGAGGGTCTTC.

V is TRBV2 and J is TRBJ2-1, with 9 bases that match TRBD1. CDR1 SNHLY and CDR2 FYNNEI come from the germline V gene. V lost 4 bases, J lost 7 bases, and 14 bases stayed unmatched. The length of the CDR3 is 17 residues. The CDR3: CASSARTGALSGNEQFF. The CDR3 nucleotides read TGTGCCAGCAGTGCTCGGACAGGGGCTTTATCGGGAAATGAGCAGTTCTTC.

This clone was seen only a few times. The rearrangement uses TRBV5-4 and TRBJ2-1, with TRBD2 matching 14 bases. Trimming took 4 bases from V and 5 from J; bases not matched to a gene: 2. CDR3 length: 15 residues. Germline CDR1 SGHNT, CDR2 YYREEE (reference sequence). The CDR3 nucleotides read TGTGCCAGCAGCCCGACTAGCGGGAGGGACAATGAGCAGTTCTTC. Protein product: CASSPTSGRDNEQFF. Supplemented by reference TRBV5-4 and TRBJ2-1, the full variable domain reads ETGVTQSPTHLIKTRGQQVTLRCSSQSGHNTVSWYQQALGQGPQFIFQYYREEENGRGNFPPRFSGLQFPNYSSELNVNALELDDSALYLCASSPTSGRDNEQFFGPGTRLTVL.

V is TRBV7-3 and J is TRBJ2-2; possibly TRBD2 for D (5 bases). The CDR3 runs 16 residues. Trimming stripped 1 base from V and 5 bases from J, with 14 bases between. Germline V gene lookup returns CDR1 SGHTA and CDR2 FQGTGA. The CDR3 protein is CASSLRSGSGTGELFF. As DNA, the CDR3 is TGTGCCAGCAGCTTAAGGAGTGGGAGTGGGACCGGGGAGCTGTTTTTT.

This chain uses TRBV5-1 with TRBJ2-7, with D maybe TRBD2 (5 bases). Trimming left V 5 bases short and J 2 bases short, with 17 bases between. The length of the CDR3 is 15 residues. Germline V gene data show CDR1 as SGHRS and CDR2 as YFSETQ. CDR3 DNA sequence: TGCGCCAGCAGAAATGGAGGTACTCCGGCCTACGAGCAGTACTTC. As protein: CASRNGGTPAYEQYF.

In its sample, this clone ranks as medium-sized. V and J are TRBV30 and TRBJ1-3; no clear D. Germline V CDR1 and CDR2: GTSNPN, SVGIG (reference sequence). V lost 0 bases and J lost 0, with 12 bases in between. CDR3 length: 16 amino acids. The CDR3 DNA follows: TGTGCCTGGAGTGTCAGAAGACTGTACTCTGGAAACACCATATATTTT. Its translation is CAWSVRRLYSGNTIYF.

V and J are TRBV28 and TRBJ2-7, with 10 bases aligning to TRBD2. The V gene end was trimmed by 6 bases and the J gene end by 4 bases; junction bases not matched to a gene: 3. Germline V gives CDR1 MDHEN, CDR2 SYDVKM. This CDR3 contains 13 residues. The CDR3 spells CASRVAGGYEQYF. The DNA of the CDR3 is TGTGCCAGCAGGGTAGCGGGAGGATACGAGCAGTACTTC.

V usage is TRBV19 and J usage is TRBJ2-1; D possibly corresponds to TRBD2 (6 bases). CDR3 size: 16 residues. Germline V gene lookup returns CDR1 LNHDA and CDR2 SQIVND (reference sequence). V dropped 8 bases and J dropped 0 bases, with 17 bases sitting between them. The CDR3 DNA reads as TGTGCCAGTCAGAGGGACTTCAGATCCTCCTACAATGAGCAGTTCTTC. Translation gives CASQRDFRSSYNEQFF.

The chain links TRBV11-2 to TRBJ2-6; D perhaps matches TRBD2 (5 bases). The V end was cut by 5 bases, the J end by 0 bases, with 14 bases between. The CDR3 is made up of 17 amino acids. Germline CDR1 reads SGHAT; CDR2 reads FQNNGV. The CDR3, as DNA: TGTGCCAGCAGCCGTAACCCGGGGATCTCTGGGGCCAACGTCCTGACTTTC. It encodes CASSRNPGISGANVLTF.

The CDR3 sequence is CASSPSGGRSNEKLFF. CDR3 DNA: TGTGCCAGCAGCCCCTCGGGGGGAAGGTCGAATGAAAAACTGTTTTTT. The chain is built from TRBV7-9 and TRBJ1-4; maybe TRBD1 (5 bases). The CDR3 consists of 16 residues. Trimming removed 5 bases at V and 5 bases at J, with 18 bases between. Germline loops: CDR1 SEHNR, CDR2 FQNEAQ (reference sequence).

The rearrangement links TRBV6-5 to TRBJ1-1, with unresolved D. V dropped 6 bases and J dropped 3 bases, with 5 bases sitting between them. CDR1 and CDR2 (germline): MNHEY, SVGAGI. The CDR3 has 11 amino acids. CDR3 loop: CASSFDTEAFF. CDR3 coding DNA: TGTGCCAGCAGCTTCGACACTGAAGCTTTCTTT.

The V gene is TRBV15, the J gene TRBJ2-7, with 8 bases matching TRBD2. The CDR3 is 13 residues long. From germline, CDR1 is LNHNV and CDR2 YYDKDF (reference sequence). The junction had 4 bases not matched to a gene; V was cut back by 5 bases and J by 4 bases. The CDR3 DNA is TGTGCCACCAGCCACCCGGGAGGGTACGAGCAGTACTTC. Residues: CATSHPGGYEQYF.

This clone was found once. The V and J genes are TRBV29-1 and TRBJ1-1; D unresolved. The V end was cut by 6 bases, the J end by 1 base, with 12 bases between. CDR1 SQVTM and CDR2 ANQGSEA come from the germline V gene. The CDR3 has 13 residues. Here the CDR3 DNA reads TGCAGCGTGGCCTTTTCCCCGAACACTGAAGCTTTCTTT. This gives the protein CSVAFSPNTEAFF.

The chain recombines TRBV2 with TRBJ2-1, with 8 bases aligning to TRBD1. The germline gives CDR1 SNHLY, CDR2 FYNNEI. Trimming at V came to 6 bases and at J to 4 bases, leaving 8 bases not matched to a gene. The CDR3 consists of 15 residues. The CDR3 loop reads CASSPGGSRYNEQFF. CDR3 bases: TGTGCCAGCAGCCCAGGGGGCTCGAGGTACAATGAGCAGTTCTTC.